The 7 T cell receptor beta chains below all came from one sample that was sequenced in a study of a mutant IDH1 vaccine in newly diagnosed glioma (dated by TCRdb to the early 2020s). The time point label on this specimen signifies: week 5, during vaccination. Each vaccine dose, consisting of 300 ug of a 20-mer mutant IDH1 peptide in Montanide, was administered subcutaneously with topical imiquimod. Antigens for these TCRs are unknown. The protocol used for the library was the immunoSEQ multiplex PCR assay. TCRdb's version of the immuneACCESS table is confined to in-frame rearrangements and falls short of the full clone set. An unresolved V gene accounts for under half of the shortfall where checked; the remainder is of unknown origin. The sample table shows under 30,000 clones, and 65% to 80% are seen once. The top ten clonotypes cover over 9% of the sample. The sequences come from PBMCs, collected from a glioma patient whose treatment included an IDH1 peptide vaccine. Receptors originate from a man aged 35-49 years with glioma.

The chain combines TRBV27 with TRBJ2-3; D may be TRBD2 (5 bases). Germline V gene data show CDR1 as MNHEY and CDR2 as SMNVEV (reference sequence). The CDR3 is 15 residues long. Trimming removed 7 bases at V and 1 base at J, with 15 bases between. DNA for the CDR3: TGTGCCAGCAATGAAAGAGTCGGGGGCACAGATACGCAGTATTTT. Amino acids: CASNERVGGTDTQYF.

The sample holds one count of this clone. The chain joins TRBV7-8 to TRBJ2-7; no firm D call. The V gene's germline CDR1 is SGHVS and CDR2 FQNEAQ. The germline V and J ends were trimmed by 1 base and 2 bases, with 6 bases remaining between them. The CDR3 totals 13 residues. Here the CDR3 reads CASSLDWTYEQYF. CDR3 nucleotide sequence: TGTGCCAGCAGCTTAGACTGGACCTACGAGCAGTACTTC.

Here the CDR3 reads CASSVGQGTEAFF. In nucleotides, the CDR3 is TGTGCCAGTAGTGTCGGACAGGGCACTGAAGCTTTCTTT. J is TRBJ1-1 and V is TRBV19; TRBD1 aligns across 8 bases. CDR1 is LNHDA and CDR2 is SQIVND in the germline V gene (reference sequence). The CDR3 is made up of 13 amino acids. V was clipped by 5 bases and J by 4 bases; unmatched bases: 3.

This sequence joins TRBV7-9 and TRBJ2-7; 10 positions agree with TRBD1. The V and J ends lost 7 bases and 4 bases, in that order; junction bases with no gene match: 4. CDR1 is SEHNR and CDR2 is FQNEAQ in the germline V gene (reference sequence). The length of the CDR3 is 13 residues. CDR3 in amino acids: CASTGQGGYEQYF. For the CDR3, the DNA is TGTGCCAGCACTGGACAGGGGGGGTACGAGCAGTACTTC.

V usage is TRBV10-3 and J usage is TRBJ2-5; D may be TRBD2 (5 bases). The CDR3 loop spans 13 amino acids. Per the germline V gene, CDR1 is ENHRY and CDR2 is SYGVKD. Trimming pared 7 bases from V and 4 bases from J, leaving 13 bases between. The CDR3 is CAIKEGDVETQYF. CDR3 bases: TGTGCCATCAAAGAGGGAGATGTAGAGACCCAGTACTTC.

The V call is TRBV5-1, the J call TRBJ2-1, with D perhaps TRBD2 (6 bases). The CDR3 is 15 amino acids. Per the germline V gene, CDR1 is SGHRS and CDR2 is YFSETQ. V was clipped by 1 base and J by 7 bases, with 15 bases between them. DNA for the CDR3: TGCGCCAGCAGCTTGCTCGCGACTAGTGATAATGAGCAGTTCTTC. The encoded protein is CASSLLATSDNEQFF.

Only one count was recorded for this clone. V and J are TRBV6-4 and TRBJ1-4; possibly TRBD1 for D (5 bases). The germline V and J ends were trimmed by 5 bases and 7 bases, with 17 bases remaining between them. This CDR3 region has 15 residues. Germline V gives CDR1 MRHNA, CDR2 SNTAGT. This CDR3 is CASSFSGGAGEKLFF. The CDR3 nucleotides read TGTGCCAGCAGTTTTTCCGGAGGGGCGGGTGAAAAACTGTTTTTT.